The 7 T cell receptor beta chains in this list originate from one sample, sequenced in a study of Ad26.COV2.S vaccination and SARS-CoV-2 variants. Documented treatment: over 15 received Ad26.COV2.S at low or high dose, single or two shots; roughly 5 received placebo; per-sample allocation not given. Vaccine and placebo recipients were sampled on day 63 after the first injection. Only in-frame clones appear in the TCRdb table, and some are missing; sequencing was by immunoSEQ multiplex PCR. The data show roughly 320,000 clones, around 85% seen once. This specimen was peripheral blood, taken in a trial of Ad26.COV2.S vaccine versus placebo. These receptors came from a person aged 18-60 years who received the Ad26.COV2.S COVID-19 vaccine or a placebo.

The rearrangement links TRBV5-6 to TRBJ1-2; no definite D call. CDR1 and CDR2 from the germline V gene are SGHDT and YYEEEE. The CDR3 contains 12 residues. V was clipped by 7 bases and J by 2 bases, with 9 bases between them. The CDR3 protein is CASGPLNYGYTF. CDR3 nucleotides: TGTGCCAGCGGTCCATTAAACTATGGCTACACCTTC.

The chain couples TRBV13 to TRBJ1-5, with TRBD1 as a possible D gene (6 bases). CDR1 is PRHDT, CDR2 FYEKMQ, per germline (reference sequence). The V end was cut by 0 bases, the J end by 3 bases, with 9 bases between. CDR3 length: 15 residues. The CDR3 DNA sequence: TGTGCCAGCAGCTTAGGCCAGGGGAACAATCAGCCCCAGCATTTT. Amino acids: CASSLGQGNNQPQHF.

The V call is TRBV4-2, the J call TRBJ1-1; D ambiguous. The CDR3 has 14 amino acids. The germline V gene has CDR1 LGHNA and CDR2 YNFKEQ. The V end was cut by 4 bases, the J end by 0 bases, with 9 bases between. The CDR3 DNA follows: TGTGCCAGCAGCCTGGTCCCCATGAACACTGAAGCTTTCTTT. Encoded protein: CASSLVPMNTEAFF.

This sequence joins TRBV29-1 and TRBJ2-3; 9 bases line up with TRBD1. The V and J ends lost 6 bases and 3 bases, in that order; junction bases with no gene match: 4. The CDR3 totals 13 residues. Per the germline V gene, CDR1 is SQVTM and CDR2 is ANQGSEA. The CDR3: CSVRQGGTDTQYF. In nucleotides, the CDR3 is TGCAGCGTGCGACAGGGGGGGACAGATACGCAGTATTTT.

This sequence joins TRBV9 and TRBJ1-1; D is perhaps TRBD1 (6 bases). Germline assignment: CDR1 SGDLS and CDR2 YYNGEE. The CDR3 loop spans 14 amino acids. Between the trimmed V and J ends, which lost 3 bases and 8 bases, there was a span of 17 bases. CDR3 region: CASSETPRGEEAFF. The DNA of the CDR3 is TGTGCCAGCAGCGAAACCCCGAGGGGGGAAGAAGCTTTCTTT.

This chain joins TRBV19 and TRBJ1-2; D unclear. The germline V gene encodes CDR1 LNHDA and CDR2 SQIVND (reference sequence). Trimming took off 8 bases at V and 4 bases at J, with 14 bases between the two ends. The CDR3 runs 13 residues. For the CDR3, the DNA is TGTGCCAGTTTAAGGGCTGGGAGCTATGGCTACACCTTC. It translates to CASLRAGSYGYTF.

Here the CDR3 reads CASSYSTGFWNQPQHF. The CDR3 bases are TGTGCCAGCAGTTACTCGACAGGGTTTTGGAATCAGCCCCAGCATTTT. The chain is built from TRBV6-5 and TRBJ1-5; 7 nucleotides line up with TRBD1. The trim removed 0 bases at V and 4 bases at J, leaving 6 bases unmatched. Germline lookup yields CDR1 MNHEY and CDR2 SVGAGI. This CDR3 region has 16 residues.